The 15 T cell receptor beta chains given below trace back to one sample, sequenced in a study of cytomegalovirus exposure and HLA in healthy donors. Sequencing was performed with immunoSEQ multiplex PCR; in TCRdb, only in-frame clones are kept and a portion is missing. The table shows about 150,000 clones, with just over 85% occurring only once. Sequencing input: PBMCs. The receptors originated from a human donor in good health.

The chain combines TRBV5-1 with TRBJ2-2, with 11 bases that match TRBD2. Germline assignment: CDR1 SGHRS and CDR2 YFSETQ. The CDR3 consists of 16 residues. Trimming at V came to 4 bases and at J to 5 bases, leaving 7 bases not matched to a gene. The CDR3 nucleotides read TGCGCCAGCAGCCGCGCTAGCGGGAGGCCTACCGGGGAGCTGTTTTTT. Amino acid sequence: CASSRASGRPTGELFF.

The chain combines TRBV2 with TRBJ1-5; TRBD1 is a possible D gene (6 bases). V shed 2 bases and J shed 6 bases, with 11 bases lying between them. CDR1 and CDR2 (germline): SNHLY, FYNNEI. CDR3 length: 14 residues. CDR3 loop: CASSEKQGRQPQHF. The CDR3 DNA sequence: TGTGCCAGCAGTGAAAAACAGGGCCGTCAGCCCCAGCATTTT.

For this clone: Germline and junction disagree at one end, which may indicate a read error. V is TRBV7-2 and J is TRBJ1-2; D uncertain. The CDR3 is made up of 14 amino acids. Per germline, CDR1 SGHTA and CDR2 FQGNSA. The CDR3: CASRLGFRERGYTF. CDR3 in DNA: TGTGCCAGCAGATTAGGGTTCCGGGAAAGGGGCTACACCTTC.

The chain has TRBV19 and TRBJ2-3, with D perhaps matching TRBD1 (6 bases). The CDR3 is 15 residues long. V was shortened by 1 base and J by 1 base, with 9 bases between the two germline ends. Germline V gives CDR1 LNHDA, CDR2 SQIVND (reference sequence). CDR3 bases: TGTGCCAGTAGTATAGTGCCAGGGGGCACAGATACGCAGTATTTT. Its translation: CASSIVPGGTDTQYF.

This chain uses TRBV7-9 with TRBJ1-4; TRBD1 matches 7 bases. The germline V gene encodes CDR1 SEHNR and CDR2 FQNEAQ (reference sequence). The junction had 5 bases not matched to a gene; V was cut back by 1 base and J by 9 bases. This CDR3 is 14 amino acids long. The CDR3 coding sequence is TGTGCCAGCAGCTTAGTAGGGGGCGCCCAAAAACTGTTTTTT. This translates into CASSLVGGAQKLFF. Together with reference TRBV7-9 and TRBJ1-4, the CDR3 gives the full variable domain: DTGVSQNPRHKITKRGQNVTFRCDPISEHNRLYWYRQTLGQGPEFLTYFQNEAQLEKSRLLSDRFSAERPKGSFSTLEIQRTEQGDSAMYLCASSLVGGAQKLFFGSGTQLSVL.

This clone was picked up one time. The chain employs TRBV29-1 and TRBJ2-1; 8 bases map to TRBD2. Looked up from germline, CDR1 is SQVTM and CDR2 is ANQGSEA. CDR3 length: 17 residues. Trimming removed 0 bases from V and 4 bases from J; junction bases left unmatched: 11. CDR3 sequence reads: CSVEDADGRVWYNEQFF. The DNA for the CDR3 is TGCAGCGTTGAAGACGCTGACGGGAGGGTGTGGTACAATGAGCAGTTCTTC.

V is TRBV28 and J is TRBJ1-2, with 8 nucleotides matching TRBD1. Germline CDR1 is MDHEN and CDR2 is SYDVKM. Trimming took 3 bases from V and 8 from J; bases not matched to a gene: 11. This CDR3 is 15 amino acids long. DNA for the CDR3: TGTGCCAGCAGTTTCGGAAAGGGACAGGTACGAGGCTACACCTTC. Amino acids: CASSFGKGQVRGYTF.

The chain has TRBV15 and TRBJ1-2; D not resolved. Trimming stripped 0 bases from V and 8 bases from J, with 16 bases between. The CDR3 covers 15 residues. Germline V gene sequence: CDR1 LNHNV, CDR2 YYDKDF (reference sequence). The CDR3 DNA sequence: TGTGCCACCAGCAGAGAGGGAGGAGATGCGACGGGCTACACCTTC. It translates to CATSREGGDATGYTF.

This clone was counted a single time. The chain carries TRBV2 and TRBJ1-6; 8 positions match TRBD1. The junction had 8 bases not matched to a gene; V was cut back by 3 bases and J by 10 bases. This CDR3 has 15 residues. Looked up from germline, CDR1 is SNHLY and CDR2 is FYNNEI. The CDR3 is CASSDYIQGDSPLHF. The CDR3 DNA sequence: TGTGCCAGCAGTGACTACATACAGGGGGACTCACCCCTCCACTTT.

About this clone itself: This specimen includes other DNA sequences encoding the same CDR3. The V call is TRBV13, the J call TRBJ1-4; TRBD1 is a possible D gene (6 bases). CDR3 size: 14 residues. Germline V CDR1 and CDR2: PRHDT, FYEKMQ (reference sequence). V lost 5 bases and J 8 bases, leaving 15 bases between the germline ends. The DNA of the CDR3 is TGTGCCAGCAGCCTGCGGGGGGCCGGGGAAAAACTGTTTTTT. Amino acids: CASSLRGAGEKLFF.

This clone was counted only a few times. Within the sample, other DNA sequences also encode this same CDR3. The chain is built from TRBV20-1 and TRBJ1-1, with D possibly TRBD1 on 5 matching bases. This CDR3 has 11 amino acids. Germline V gene data show CDR1 as DFQATT and CDR2 as SNEGSKA (reference sequence). V shed 6 bases and J shed 6 bases, with 11 bases lying between them. The DNA for the CDR3 is TGCAGTGCCCTCGACAGCCCTGAAGCTTTCTTT. This gives the protein CSALDSPEAFF.

This clone has only one observation. CDR3: CASRAQGANEKLFF. The CDR3 DNA is TGTGCCAGCAGGGCACAGGGGGCTAATGAAAAACTGTTTTTT. The chain carries TRBV2 and TRBJ1-4; 8 bases align to TRBD1. CDR3 length equals 14 residues. After removal of 6 bases from V and 3 bases from J, the junction contained 3 bases not matched to a gene. CDR1 and CDR2 (germline): SNHLY, FYNNEI.

J is TRBJ2-7 and V is TRBV5-1; 7 bases map to TRBD2. After removal of 0 bases from V and 3 bases from J, the junction contained 12 bases not matched to a gene. The CDR3 covers 17 residues. Germline CDR1 and CDR2: SGHRS and YFSETQ. The CDR3 DNA sequence: TGCGCCAGCAGCTTGGCAAACTCATATCGGGACTACTACGAGCAGTACTTC. Its translation: CASSLANSYRDYYEQYF.

The chain joins TRBV11-1 to TRBJ2-3; 11 bases are shared with TRBD1. V gave up 8 bases and J gave up 4 bases; unmatched junction bases: 11. CDR1 is SGHAT, CDR2 FQDESV, per germline (reference sequence). The CDR3 sequence is 16 residues long. The CDR3 sequence is CASRWGRTGGADTQYF. CDR3 nucleotides: TGTGCCAGCCGCTGGGGTCGGACAGGGGGCGCAGATACGCAGTATTTT.

The chain recombines TRBV27 with TRBJ2-2; D gene ambiguous. This CDR3 region has 14 residues. Trimming left V 0 bases short and J 4 bases short, with 6 bases between. Germline assignment: CDR1 MNHEY and CDR2 SMNVEV (reference sequence). DNA for the CDR3: TGTGCCAGCAGTTTATCGATAGTCACCGGGGAGCTGTTTTTT. Translation gives CASSLSIVTGELFF.